This entry concerns a single T cell receptor beta chain. CD4+CD45RO+CD25- cells were isolated as memory CD4+ T cells. Germline V CDR1 and CDR2: SEHNR, FQNEAQ (reference sequence). V was pared by 2 bases and J by 4 bases, with 6 bases of the junction left unmatched. This CDR3 spans 15 amino acids. One entry per CDR3 protein, called by TCRdb with MiXCR from the 5' RACE reads. The table includes about 32,000 distinct CDR3 sequences, around 22% detected once. The sample taken for sequencing was memory CD4+ T cells sorted from blood. The subset denotes: memory CD4+ T cells, CD4+CD45RO+CD25-. This sequence originates from a female donor with breast cancer. V usage is TRBV7-9 and J usage is TRBJ2-3; 7 bases are a match to TRBD2. This CDR3 reads CASSLSPRGADTQYF. The CDR3 DNA follows: TGTGCCAGCAGCTTAAGTCCTCGGGGGGCAGATACGCAGTATTTT.